This TCR beta chain stems from a study of blood T cell repertoires in COVID-19. As for the study in general: The cDNA or gDNA used as material had been derived from T cells, B-cell-depleted T cells, or PBMCs.

This CDR3 has 14 residues. V shed 6 bases and J 2 bases; nucleotides not matched to a gene: 6. Germline CDR1 and CDR2: SGHTA and FQGNSA. TCRdb keeps only in-frame clones here, not all; method: immunoSEQ multiplex PCR. This sample has approximately 140,000 clones, with around four fifths found just once. The gene calls are TRBV7-2 and TRBJ2-5; 7 bases line up with TRBD1. This TCR derives from a man aged 35 to 55 with acute COVID-19. Sequenced sample: PBMCs or T cells enriched from blood (not recorded which). Here the CDR3 DNA reads TGTGCCAGCAGTTCCCAGGACAGGCAAGAGACCCAGTACTTC. This encodes CASSSQDRQETQYF.